This TCR beta chain is from a study of cytomegalovirus exposure and HLA in healthy donors. Study background: Counted in an early data release were approximately 80 million unique TCRs from HLA-typed donors. Whole-study results and caveats: One later analysis reportedly identified an Asian-associated ancestry cluster that showed fewer N-insertions than the 666-donor mean. Near-uniform donor sequencing depth was presumed by presence/absence analyses.

The donors comprised healthy bone marrow donors. This clone was seen a few times. Its target is unknown. The PCR contained 60 Vbeta and 13 Jbeta primers. The method was immunoSEQ multiplex PCR; TCRdb's version includes in-frame clones alone and lacks a portion of them. Of 150,000 or so clones listed, 75% to 80% are singletons. Trimming cost V 6 bases and J 0 bases, with 12 bases left between them. Germline V gene lookup returns CDR1 MDHEN and CDR2 SYDVKM. The CDR3 is 15 amino acids. This sequence originates from a man aged 50 to 60 in good health and CMV-seropositive. The specimen was PBMCs. The gene calls are TRBV28 and TRBJ1-5, with TRBD1 as a possible D gene (6 bases). The CDR3 region is CASSPGHFSNQPQHF. CDR3 DNA: TGTGCCAGCAGCCCGGGACACTTTAGCAATCAGCCCCAGCATTTT. Supplemented by reference TRBV28 and TRBJ1-5, the full variable domain reads DVKVTQSSRYLVKRTGEKVFLECVQDMDHENMFWYRQDPGLGLRLIYFSYDVKMKEKGDIPEGYSVSREKKERFSLILESASTNQTSMYLCASSPGHFSNQPQHFGDGTRLSIL.